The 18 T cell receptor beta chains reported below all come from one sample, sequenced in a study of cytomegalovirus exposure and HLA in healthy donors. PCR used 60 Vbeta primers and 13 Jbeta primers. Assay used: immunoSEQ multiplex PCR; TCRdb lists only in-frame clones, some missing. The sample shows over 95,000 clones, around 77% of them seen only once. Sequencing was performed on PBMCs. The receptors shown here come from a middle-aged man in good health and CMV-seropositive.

The CDR3 DNA reads TGTGCCAGCGGACTACCCCCTGGAGGGGTCGGGGAGCTGTTTTTT. As protein: CASGLPPGGVGELFF. The V gene is TRBV2, the J gene TRBJ2-2, with a possible D match to TRBD2 (6 bases). CDR3 size: 15 residues. The germline V gene has CDR1 SNHLY and CDR2 FYNNEI. V lost 8 bases, J lost 7 bases, and 20 bases lay in between.

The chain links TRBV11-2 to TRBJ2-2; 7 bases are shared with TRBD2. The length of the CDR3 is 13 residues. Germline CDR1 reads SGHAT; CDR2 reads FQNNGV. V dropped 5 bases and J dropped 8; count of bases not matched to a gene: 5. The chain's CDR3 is CASSLSGVGELFF. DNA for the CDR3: TGTGCCAGCAGCCTGAGCGGGGTTGGGGAGCTGTTTTTT.

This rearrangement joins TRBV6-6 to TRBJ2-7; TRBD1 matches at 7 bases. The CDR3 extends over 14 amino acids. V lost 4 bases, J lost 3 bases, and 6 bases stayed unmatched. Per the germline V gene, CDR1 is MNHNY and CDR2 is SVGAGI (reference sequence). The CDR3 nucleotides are TGTGCCAGCAGTTTGCCGGGACAGAACTACGAGCAGTACTTC. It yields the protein CASSLPGQNYEQYF.

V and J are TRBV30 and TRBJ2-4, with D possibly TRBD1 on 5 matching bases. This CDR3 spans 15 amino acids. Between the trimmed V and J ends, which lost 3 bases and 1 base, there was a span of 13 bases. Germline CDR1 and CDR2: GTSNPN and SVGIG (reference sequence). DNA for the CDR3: TGTGCCTGGAGGCGCGGACACGGCGCCAAAAACATTCAGTACTTC. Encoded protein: CAWRRGHGAKNIQYF.

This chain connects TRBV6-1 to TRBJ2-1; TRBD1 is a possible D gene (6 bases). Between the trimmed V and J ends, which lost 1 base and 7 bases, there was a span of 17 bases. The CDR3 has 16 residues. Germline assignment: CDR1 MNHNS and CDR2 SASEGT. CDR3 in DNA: TGTGCCAGCAGTGAAGATCCCCCCAGAGGGGGAAATGAGCAGTTCTTC. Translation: CASSEDPPRGGNEQFF.

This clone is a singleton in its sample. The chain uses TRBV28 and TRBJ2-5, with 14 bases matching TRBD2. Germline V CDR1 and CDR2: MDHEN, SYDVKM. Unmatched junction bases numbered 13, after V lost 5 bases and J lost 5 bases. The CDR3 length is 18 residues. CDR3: CASSKPRTSGGSPETQYF. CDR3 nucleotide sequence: TGTGCCAGCAGTAAACCCCGGACTAGCGGGGGGTCACCGGAGACCCAGTACTTC.

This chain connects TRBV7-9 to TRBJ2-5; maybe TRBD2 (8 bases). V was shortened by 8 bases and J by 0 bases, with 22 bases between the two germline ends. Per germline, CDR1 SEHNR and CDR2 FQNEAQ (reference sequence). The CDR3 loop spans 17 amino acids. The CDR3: CASSPGGRGVNQETQYF. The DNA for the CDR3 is TGTGCCAGCTCTCCAGGGGGGCGGGGGGTAAACCAAGAGACCCAGTACTTC.

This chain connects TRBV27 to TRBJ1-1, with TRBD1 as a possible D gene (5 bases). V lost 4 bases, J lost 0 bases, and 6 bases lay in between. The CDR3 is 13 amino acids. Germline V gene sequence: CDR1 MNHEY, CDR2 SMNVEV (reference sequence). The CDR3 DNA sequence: TGTGCCAGCAGTTACAGGATGAACACTGAAGCTTTCTTT. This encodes CASSYRMNTEAFF.

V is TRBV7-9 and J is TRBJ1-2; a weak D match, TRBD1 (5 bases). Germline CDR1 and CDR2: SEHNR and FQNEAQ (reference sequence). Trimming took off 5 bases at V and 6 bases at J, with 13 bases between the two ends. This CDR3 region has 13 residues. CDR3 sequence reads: CASSVGGDHGYTF. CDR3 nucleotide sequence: TGTGCCAGCAGCGTCGGGGGGGACCATGGCTACACCTTC.

Here the CDR3 reads CASSPRGSGANVLTF. Written as DNA, the CDR3 is TGTGCCAGCAGTCCCCGGGGGTCTGGGGCCAACGTCCTGACTTTC. This rearrangement joins TRBV6-5 to TRBJ2-6, with D perhaps matching TRBD2 (6 bases). Trimming left V 5 bases short and J 1 base short, with 9 bases between. CDR1 and CDR2 (germline): MNHEY, SVGAGI. The CDR3 is made up of 15 amino acids.

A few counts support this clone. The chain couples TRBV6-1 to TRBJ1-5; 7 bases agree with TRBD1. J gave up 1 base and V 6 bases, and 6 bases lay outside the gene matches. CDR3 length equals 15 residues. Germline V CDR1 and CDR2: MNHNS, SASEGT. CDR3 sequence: CASRLTGDSNQPQHF. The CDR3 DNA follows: TGTGCCAGCAGACTCACAGGGGACAGCAATCAGCCCCAGCATTTT.

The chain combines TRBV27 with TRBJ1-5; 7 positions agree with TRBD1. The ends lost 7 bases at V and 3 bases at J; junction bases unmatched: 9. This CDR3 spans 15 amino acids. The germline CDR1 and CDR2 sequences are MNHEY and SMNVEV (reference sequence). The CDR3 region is CASTEKQGNNQPQHF. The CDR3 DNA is TGTGCCAGCACCGAGAAACAGGGGAACAATCAGCCCCAGCATTTT.

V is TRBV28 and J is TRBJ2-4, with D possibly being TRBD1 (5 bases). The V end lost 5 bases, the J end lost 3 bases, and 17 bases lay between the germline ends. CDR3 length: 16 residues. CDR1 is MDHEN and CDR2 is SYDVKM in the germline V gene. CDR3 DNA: TGTGCCAGCAGTCCTGGTGGGGCTTCGGTCAAAAACATTCAGTACTTC. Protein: CASSPGGASVKNIQYF.

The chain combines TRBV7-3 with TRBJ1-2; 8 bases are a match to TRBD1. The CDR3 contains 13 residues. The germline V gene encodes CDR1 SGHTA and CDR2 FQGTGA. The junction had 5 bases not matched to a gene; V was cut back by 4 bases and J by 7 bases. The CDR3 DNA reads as TGTGCCAGCAGCTCAGCAGGGGGCCGTGGCTACACCTTC. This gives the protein CASSSAGGRGYTF.

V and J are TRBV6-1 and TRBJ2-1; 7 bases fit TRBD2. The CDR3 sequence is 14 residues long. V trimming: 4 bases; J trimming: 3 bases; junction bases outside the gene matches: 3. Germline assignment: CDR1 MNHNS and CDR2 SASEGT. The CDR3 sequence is CASSGLADYNEQFF. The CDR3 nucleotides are TGTGCCAGCAGTGGGCTAGCGGACTACAATGAGCAGTTCTTC.

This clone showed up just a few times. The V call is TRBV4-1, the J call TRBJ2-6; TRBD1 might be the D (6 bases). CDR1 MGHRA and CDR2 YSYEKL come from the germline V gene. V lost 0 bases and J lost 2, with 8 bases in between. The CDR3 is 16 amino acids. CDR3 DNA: TGCGCCAGCAGCCAAGATGGGACAACTGGGGCCAACGTCCTGACTTTC. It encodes CASSQDGTTGANVLTF.

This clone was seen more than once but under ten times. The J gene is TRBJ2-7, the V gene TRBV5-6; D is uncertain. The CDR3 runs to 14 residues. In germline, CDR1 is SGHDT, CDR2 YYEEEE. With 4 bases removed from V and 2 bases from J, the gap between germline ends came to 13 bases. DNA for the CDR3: TGTGCCAGCAGCGTATCCGGGTCAGCCTACGAGCAGTACTTC. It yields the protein CASSVSGSAYEQYF.

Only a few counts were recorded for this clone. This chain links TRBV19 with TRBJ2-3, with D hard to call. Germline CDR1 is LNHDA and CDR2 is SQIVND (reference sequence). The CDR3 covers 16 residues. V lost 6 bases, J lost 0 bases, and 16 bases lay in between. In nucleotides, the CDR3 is TGTGCCAGTAGCCCCCTCGCCAGGCCAAGCACAGATACGCAGTATTTT. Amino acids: CASSPLARPSTDTQYF.